The entry below describes one T cell receptor (beta chain). No antigen is known for it. Per-base qualities were not stored, and no clone one base away is much larger. Library method: PCR. At the Johns Hopkins FTIC core, DNA from the cultured CD4+ T cells underwent TCR sequencing with the Oncomine TCR Beta short-read assay. The QIAamp micro DNA kit was used to extract genomic DNA from the cultured CD4+ T cells. The Oncomine TCR Beta libraries from cultured CD4+ T cells were pooled using unique dual indexes and then sequenced on an Illumina iSeq 100. On the authors' methods: Non-productive sequences were removed, and CDR3s not starting with C, not ending with F or W, or shorter than 7 amino acids were discarded. The MANAFEST web application identified antigen-specific clonotypes by comparing peptide-stimulated wells against reference wells and other culture wells. An FDR below 0.05, an odds ratio above 5, and a productive frequency above 0.1% in at least two of three replicate wells were required for clones to be considered positive. Clonotypes that were significantly expanded in both SARS-CoV-2 spike wells and at least one common cold coronavirus spike condition were defined as cross-reactive. Similarity between CDR3 sequences was evaluated in R version 3.6.1 using Levenshtein distances (stringdist) and unrooted phylogenetic trees (ape). The public reads were run again by TCRdb, first through fastp at Q25 and then through MiXCR, and only productive beta chains were kept. Identical CDR3 proteins give one entry, which carries the most common genes and DNA. These V and J calls are TCRdb output, not the study's own analysis. The sample has under 20,000 distinct CDR3 sequences on record, approximately 40% of them singletons. Approximately 26% of the sample lies in the top ten.

The data belong to a study of vaccination and CD4 T cells after COVID-19 (dated by TCRdb to the early 2020s). Broadly, across the study: Six males and four females were included in the convalescent cohort, with two Hispanic individuals, seven Caucasians, two Asians and one multiracial person represented. In nine to eleven COVID-19 convalescent patients and a few infection-naive healthy vaccine recipients, researchers compared the spike-specific CD4+ TCR repertoire from before mRNA vaccination with the repertoire from after. Control cultures received a CEFX viral epitope pool as the positive control, an HIV-1 Nef peptide pool as the negative control, or no peptide. Post-vaccine blood samples were taken a median of roughly 75 days after the second vaccine dose, with a range of roughly 13 to 250 days. For stimulating the cultures, overlapping spike peptide pools were used, derived from SARS-CoV-2 as well as from the common cold coronaviruses HCoV-NL63, HCoV-OC43 and HCoV-229E. Two doses of either the Pfizer-BioNTech BNT162b2 vaccine (n=8) or the Moderna mRNA-1273 vaccine (n=2) were administered to participants. Post-COVID blood samples were collected from convalescent patients a median of roughly 100 days after diagnosis, with a range of about 30 to 161 days.

Beyond this particular receptor, the publication reports: The median count of SARS-CoV-2-reactive clonotypes went up from 20 to 25 after infection to 30 to 40 after vaccination, although the change was not significant. The number of convalescent patients in the study was relatively small, and the study did not examine early timepoints following natural infection. In convalescent patients, nearly all vaccine-specific clones (304 of 307) were found to be mono-reactive for SARS-CoV-2 spike rather than cross-reactive with common cold coronaviruses. Among convalescent patients, a median around 86% of the SARS-CoV-2-reactive clones seen after vaccination appeared only after vaccination, which suggests priming specific to the vaccine.

The sample's treatment or condition, from its label and the paper: roughly 11-day PBMC culture with coronavirus spike peptide pools or control peptides (ViraFEST assay). The ViraFEST assay, used in the study, expanded antigen-specific T cells with peptide pools and then identified the expanded clonotypes through TCR sequencing. Healthy vaccine recipients had no prior SARS-CoV-2 infection, confirmed by negative nucleocapsid antibody tests before and after vaccination. Each well held 2 million to 2.5 million PBMCs cultured with approximately 10 ug/ml peptide pools in IMDM containing 5% human AB serum and about 10 IU/ml IL-2. On days 3 and 7, half of the culture medium was replaced with fresh IL-2-containing medium. Once the cells had been in culture for less than 12 days, the EasySep CD4+ T cell isolation kit was used to isolate CD4+ T cells by negative selection. Ficoll-Paque Plus gradient centrifugation was used to isolate PBMCs from whole blood, and the isolated PBMCs were then either used fresh or cryopreserved at -140C. Culture conditions were generally each tested in triplicate wells.

Here the sequenced sample was CD4+ T cells from blood, cultured in vitro, taken before SARS-CoV-2 vaccination. The TCR was taken from a human donor who received a COVID-19 vaccine.

The CDR3 reads as follows: CASAQRRGGGETQYF. The DNA sequence is given as TGTGCCAGCGCCCAACGACGGGGGGGGGGCGAGACCCAGTACTTC. Here the chain combines TRBV6-1 and TRBJ2-5, with 8 bases aligning to TRBD2. Including cysteine and phenylalanine, the CDR3 has 15 amino acids. Here the CDR3 DNA is all that survives: 45 bases in frame from base 1. V ends up 8 bases short and J 5 bases short, with an unmatched junction base count of 13. CDR1 MNHNS and CDR2 SASEGT are derived from the germline V gene.